This is a list of T cell receptor beta chains from one sample in a study of T-cell reconstitution after alpha-beta-depleted transplantation in children. In TCRdb, the PCR reads were re-called with MiXCR into one record per CDR3 protein. The sample shows 70,000 or so distinct CDR3 sequences, roughly a tenth of them seen only once. The material sequenced was PBMCs, taken before TCRalphabeta/CD19-depleted stem cell transplant. The receptors were sampled from a boy younger than 18 with acute myeloid leukemia, due to receive a stem cell transplant. CDR3s include the opening cysteine and the closing phenylalanine or tryptophan. Fields, in order: D gene, V gene, clone size, J gene, CDR3 DNA, CDR3 protein. D genes are given only for firm matches. Size is omitted from some rows. Given values are once, few, many or a class for expanded clones.

NA	TRBV20-1	NA	TRBJ1-4	TGCAGTGCTAGAGATATTGAGAAGGGCCTGACTAATGAAAAACTGTTTTTT	CSARDIEKGLTNEKLFF
TRBD2	TRBV2	many	TRBJ2-3	TGTGCCGGTCCCCAGGGCGGGGGGCCACCAAGTAAGGGAGATACGCAGTATTTT	CAGPQGGGPPSKGDTQYF
TRBD2	TRBV7-9	many	TRBJ2-7	TGTGCCAGCAGCGTCCTCGGAGCGGGAGGTGCCTCCTACGAGCAGTACTTC	CASSVLGAGGASYEQYF
TRBD2	TRBV30	NA	TRBJ2-3	TGTGCCTGGACGACTAGCGGCACAGATACGCAGTATTTT	CAWTTSGTDTQYF
NA	TRBV7-9	many	TRBJ2-1	TGTGCCAGCAGCCATCTCGGAACACGGGAAGGCTACAATGAGCAGTTCTTC	CASSHLGTREGYNEQFF
NA	TRBV29-1	NA	TRBJ1-2	TGCAGCGTGGCTACAGGGACGAACGGCTACACCTTC	CSVATGTNGYTF
NA	TRBV12-3/TRBV12-4	many	TRBJ1-5	TGTGCCAGCTGCCTGGGTCACAATCAGCCCCAGCATTTT	CASCLGHNQPQHF
TRBD2	TRBV20-1	few	TRBJ2-1	TGCAGTGCTAGGGAGAGGAATGCCGGGACTAGCGAGTTCTTC	CSARERNAGTSEFF
NA	TRBV10-3	many	TRBJ2-6	TGTGCCATCACGGCCTCTGGGGCCAACGTCCTGACTTTC	CAITASGANVLTF
TRBD1	TRBV18	many	TRBJ2-1	TGTGCCAGCTCAATCGACAGGGTTAGTGGTCATGAGCAGTTCTTC	CASSIDRVSGHEQFF
TRBD2	TRBV27	many	TRBJ2-5	TGTGCCAGCAGTTTAAGGCTAGCGGGAGGCTTCCAAGAGACCCAGTACTTC	CASSLRLAGGFQETQYF
TRBD1	TRBV7-9	many	TRBJ2-1	TGTGCCAGCAGCTTAAGTGGGACAGGGAATGAGCAGTTCTTC	CASSLSGTGNEQFF
NA	TRBV7-3	NA	TRBJ2-7	TGTGCCAGCAGCTCCCCGCGCGGGTTCCCAGGTGGCGAGCAGTACTTC	CASSSPRGFPGGEQYF
TRBD2	TRBV4-2	NA	TRBJ2-1	TGTGCCAGCAGCCAAGACCCAACTAGCGGGGTCTACAATGAGCAGTTCTTC	CASSQDPTSGVYNEQFF
NA	TRBV6-2/TRBV6-3	many	TRBJ2-5	TGTGCCAGCAGTTACAGGCTGGAAGAGACCCAGTACTTC	CASSYRLEETQYF
TRBD1	TRBV5-1	many	TRBJ1-1	TGCGCCAGCAGCAGAACAGGGGCGAACACTGAAGCTTTCTTT	CASSRTGANTEAFF
TRBD1	TRBV7-8	many	TRBJ1-2	TGTGCCAGCAGCTCTGACAGGGGAGGTGGCTACACCTTC	CASSSDRGGGYTF
TRBD2	TRBV20-1	many	TRBJ2-1	TGCAGTGCTAGACAACTAGCGCCTCTTACTGATGAGCAGTTCTTC	CSARQLAPLTDEQFF
TRBD1	TRBV11-3	NA	TRBJ2-5	TGTGCCAGCAGCTTAGCCCTCGGGACAGCTGAAGAGACCCAGTACTTC	CASSLALGTAEETQYF
NA	TRBV9	many	TRBJ2-1	TGTGCCAGCAGCGTAGATTCCCCAACCTACAATGAGCAGTTCTTC	CASSVDSPTYNEQFF
NA	TRBV25-1	many	TRBJ1-2	TGTGCCAGCAGTGAATCAGGAGGGTATGGCTACACCTTC	CASSESGGYGYTF
TRBD1	TRBV2	many	TRBJ2-1	TGTGCCAGCAGTGGTAGGTCTTCCGGGACAGGGGGCCAATACTACAATGAGCAGTTCTTC	CASSGRSSGTGGQYYNEQFF
NA	TRBV29-1	many	TRBJ2-1	TGCAGCGAGGCGGCAGCCATCAACAATGAGCAGTTCTTC	CSEAAAINNEQFF
TRBD2	TRBV7-6	NA	TRBJ2-1	TGTGCCAGCAGCTTAGAACTAGCGGGAGGGCGTGAGCAGTTCTTC	CASSLELAGGREQFF
TRBD1	TRBV12-3/TRBV12-4	many	TRBJ2-5	TGTGCCAGCAAACTGGGGACAGAAGAGACCCAGTACTTC	CASKLGTEETQYF
NA	TRBV7-9	many	TRBJ2-5	TGTGCCAGCAGCGACCGGCACTTC	CASSDRHF
NA	TRBV28	many	TRBJ2-6	TGTGCCAGCAGTCCCAGGGAATGGGCTGGGGCCAACGTCCTGACTTTC	CASSPREWAGANVLTF
TRBD1	TRBV29-1	many	TRBJ1-2	TGCAGCGTTGGAGACAGGGAGATAAAGAATGGCTACACCTTC	CSVGDREIKNGYTF
TRBD2	TRBV28	many	TRBJ2-2	TGTGCCAGCAGTTTGTGGGCGGGGGGGAACACCGGGGAGCTGTTTTTT	CASSLWAGGNTGELFF
NA	TRBV9	many	TRBJ2-7	TGTGCCAGCAGCGTAGGCGGGAATAGGTACGAGCAGTACTTC	CASSVGGNRYEQYF
NA	TRBV12-3/TRBV12-4	many	TRBJ1-4	TGTGCCAGCAGTTTAGTCCCGCGGGAAAAACTGTTTTTT	CASSLVPREKLFF
TRBD1	TRBV5-5	many	TRBJ2-3	TGTGCCAGCAGCTGGAACCAGGGGGCGCCCCCAGATACGCAGTATTTT	CASSWNQGAPPDTQYF
NA	TRBV12-3/TRBV12-4	many	TRBJ2-5	TGTGCCAGCAGCCACGGGGTACCCTCAATGACCCAGTACTTC	CASSHGVPSMTQYF
NA	TRBV7-2	few	TRBJ2-5	TGTGCCAGCAGCCTATCCACGGGGGTGGAGACCCAGTACTTC	CASSLSTGVETQYF
TRBD2	TRBV20-1	many	TRBJ2-7	TGCAGTGCTAGAGTCGGGTTAGCGGGGTTTAGGACCTACGAGCAGTACTTC	CSARVGLAGFRTYEQYF
NA	TRBV7-2	many	TRBJ1-2	TGTGCCAGCAGCCCGACTAACTATGGCTACACCTTC	CASSPTNYGYTF
TRBD2	TRBV3-1	many	TRBJ2-1	TGTGCCAGCACCATAGCGGGGGGCCCCTACAATGAGCAGTTCTTC	CASTIAGGPYNEQFF
NA	TRBV4-2	many	TRBJ1-5	TGTGCCAGCAGCCCAGTCGAGCAGGACAATCAGCCCCAGCATTTT	CASSPVEQDNQPQHF
TRBD1	TRBV7-2	many	TRBJ2-7	TGTGCCAGCAGCTATCGGACAGGGGACGTCGAGCAGTACTTC	CASSYRTGDVEQYF
TRBD2	TRBV15	many	TRBJ2-2	TGTGCCACCAGCAGAGCTACTAGCGGCCGTAGGGGAACCGGGGAGCTGTTTTTT	CATSRATSGRRGTGELFF
NA	TRBV5-1	many	TRBJ2-7	TGCGCCAGTCGAGGGGGGTTCTCCTACGAGCAGTACTTC	CASRGGFSYEQYF
TRBD2	TRBV27	many	TRBJ2-7	TGTGCCAGCAGTTCACGGACTAGCGGGACCTACGAGCAGTACTTC	CASSSRTSGTYEQYF
NA	TRBV4-2	few	TRBJ1-1	TGTGCCAGCAGCTCCCCGGACGTGGGACCTAGGGAAGCTTTCTTT	CASSSPDVGPREAFF
NA	TRBV5-1	many	TRBJ1-2	TGCGCCAGCAGCTTGGAAGGGCAGGGCTACACCTTC	CASSLEGQGYTF
TRBD2	TRBV5-1	many	TRBJ2-7	TGCGCCAGCAGTCCCGAACTAGCGGGAAGGGGCGAGCAGTACTTC	CASSPELAGRGEQYF
NA	TRBV20-1	many	TRBJ1-5	TGCAGTGCTGTAAGGGCAGGGGTTCGCAATCAGCCCCAGCATTTT	CSAVRAGVRNQPQHF
NA	TRBV28	NA	TRBJ2-6	TGTGCCAGCAGTGGGGGCGGACTCAGCAGGGGGAGGGCTGGGGCCAACGTCCTGACTTTC	CASSGGGLSRGRAGANVLTF
TRBD1	TRBV6-2/TRBV6-3	many	TRBJ1-5	TGTGCCAGCAGTCCTCATTTAGGGGGCGCGGATCAGCCCCAGCATTTT	CASSPHLGGADQPQHF
TRBD2	TRBV11-1	NA	TRBJ2-7	TGTGCCTGCGGGGGGGCGGGAGAACGGGCCGAGCGGTACTTC	CACGGAGERAERYF
NA	TRBV12-3/TRBV12-4	few	TRBJ1-5	TGTGCCAGCAGTTTAGCGGGTCGAGCCTACCCGCAGCCCCAGCATTTT	CASSLAGRAYPQPQHF
TRBD1	TRBV12-3/TRBV12-4	few	TRBJ1-6	TGTGCCAGCAGCCCTTCAATCCAGGGGGCAACCTATAATTCACCCCTCCACTTT	CASSPSIQGATYNSPLHF
NA	TRBV4-2	NA	TRBJ2-1	TGTGCCAGCAGCTGGGACTTCAATGAGCAGTTCTTC	CASSWDFNEQFF
NA	TRBV6-5	many	TRBJ2-2	TGTGCCAGCACCCCAACAGGGGGGGAGCTGTTTTTT	CASTPTGGELFF